This T cell receptor beta chain was identified during a study of vaccination effects on CD4 cells after COVID-19. As for the study in general: Three convalescent patients underwent early and late post-vaccination sampling. After the second dose, samples were taken at median day 72.

V was shortened by 7 bases and J by 4 bases, with 14 bases between the two germline ends. The CDR3 contains 15 residues. On this clone itself: Its antigen is currently unknown.

Culture lasted roughly 9 days before CD4+ T cell isolation. From March to December 2020, the person had a SARS-CoV-2 infection that was confirmed by PCR. The participants, recipients of two vaccine doses, got either BNT162b2 or mRNA-1273. On day 3 and again on day 7, half the medium was replaced with IL-2 medium. Clones were read by immunoSEQ multiplex PCR, and TCRdb kept only the in-frame ones, dropping some. The sample includes some 50,000 clones, around 70% of them seen just once. The chain has TRBV23-1 and TRBJ1-6, with a weak D call TRBD1 (5 bases). TRBV23-1 qualifies as an ORF whose function is uncertain. Specimen: CD4+ T cells from PBMCs cultured without peptide, collected after COVID-19 vaccination. The receptor was isolated from a human donor who had a prior SARS-CoV-2 infection. This chain's CDR3 is CASTQGGAYNSPLHF. The CDR3 DNA is TGCGCCAGCACTCAGGGTGGAGCTTATAATTCACCCCTCCACTTT.